This T cell receptor beta chain comes out of a study of T cells in Graves' hyperthyroidism and ophthalmopathy. The CDR3 regions of TCR beta were amplified from RNA transcripts. The HTBI primer set served for first-round RT-PCR of the TCR CDR3. In TCRdb, the multiplex PCR reads were re-called with MiXCR into one record per CDR3 protein. The sample includes approximately 600,000 distinct CDR3 sequences, 14% of them seen just once. Between the trimmed V and J ends, which lost 0 bases and 7 bases, there was a span of 13 bases. The CDR3 runs to 16 residues. Germline CDR1 LGHDT, CDR2 YNNKEL (reference sequence). Regarding this clonotype: Its specificity is unknown.

Individuals with ophthalmopathy presented a Clinical Activity Score of at least 3, a NOSPECS grade of at least 4 and a duration under 3 months. Exclusion of patients followed from uncontrolled infection, other autoimmune disease, pregnancy or lactation. Study-level findings and limits: Most clonotypes expanded in the thyroid (above 0.001) were also present in blood.

This clonotype originated in a woman aged 18-35 years with Graves' ophthalmopathy. Source material: blood. The chain recombines TRBV3-1 with TRBJ1-6; no firm D call. CDR3: CASSQDRRILNSPLHF. CDR3 nucleotides: TGTGCCAGCAGCCAAGATCGCCGGATATTAAATTCACCCCTCCACTTT.